This TCR beta chain was identified during a study of T-cell reconstitution after alpha-beta-depleted transplantation in children. Study-wide results and limits: Several patients had high TCRbeta diversity at day 60; it came from surviving recipient T cells and thymic progenitors. Several hundred graft clones that had expanded were reportedly the source of alpha-beta T cells about two months after transplant.

Researchers prepared the TCRbeta library using unique molecular identifiers, the study reports. Via MiXCR, TCRdb re-called the PCR reads, giving one row per CDR3 protein. The table has 480,000 or so distinct CDR3 sequences, roughly 10% seen once. The CDR3 spans 16 residues. Unmatched junction bases numbered 11, after V lost 2 bases and J lost 9 bases. Germline V lookup: CDR1 MNHEY, CDR2 SVGAGI. This clonotype was observed at least ten times. Its specificity is not known. The rearrangement joins TRBV6-5 to TRBJ2-1; 9 positions agree with TRBD2. The clonotype originates from a child aged 2 to 9 with inherited bone marrow failure, due to receive a stem cell transplant. This specimen was PBMCs, taken before TCRalphabeta/CD19-depleted stem cell transplant. CDR3 protein: CASSYLAAGGPGEQFF. CDR3 bases: TGTGCCAGCAGTTACCTCGCGGCGGGAGGGCCTGGTGAGCAGTTCTTC.